This T cell receptor beta chain stems from a study of regulatory T cells in long-lasting Graves disease. This clonotype was detected a few times. V lost 6 bases and J lost 0, with 16 bases in between. CDR3 length: 16 amino acids. Germline lookup yields CDR1 SEHNR and CDR2 FQNEAQ (reference sequence). The sample's time point: newly diagnosed GD, antithyroid drugs for less than 3 months. Construction of the TCR library relied on RNA isolated from PBMCs. Construction of TCR beta libraries relied on iRepertoire HTBI primers and on Arm-PCR targeting CDR3 regions. TCRdb re-called the multiplex PCR reads through MiXCR, storing one row per CDR3 protein. The repertoire holds about 310,000 distinct CDR3 sequences, 18% seen once, with more than 35% in the top ten.

Sample: peripheral blood mononuclear cells (PBMCs), taken at new diagnosis, from a patient treated with antithyroid drugs. The chain joins TRBV7-9 to TRBJ2-3, with D possibly matching TRBD1 (6 bases). The sequence was collected from a female donor with Graves disease. The CDR3 nucleotides read TGTGCCAGCAGGGGCCTTGGGGGCAAAAGCACAGATACGCAGTATTTT. It encodes CASRGLGGKSTDTQYF.